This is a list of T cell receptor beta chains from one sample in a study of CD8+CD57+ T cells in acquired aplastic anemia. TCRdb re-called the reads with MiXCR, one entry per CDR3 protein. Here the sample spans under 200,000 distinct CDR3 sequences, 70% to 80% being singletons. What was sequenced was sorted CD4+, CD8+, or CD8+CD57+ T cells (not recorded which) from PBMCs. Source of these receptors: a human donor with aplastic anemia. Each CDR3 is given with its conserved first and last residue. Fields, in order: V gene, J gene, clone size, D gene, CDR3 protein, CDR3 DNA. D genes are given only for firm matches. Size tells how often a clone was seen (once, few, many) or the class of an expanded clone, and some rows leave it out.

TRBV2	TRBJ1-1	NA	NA	CASSGLLLNTEAFF	TGTGCCAGCAGTGGGCTTCTGCTGAACACTGAAGCTTTCTTT
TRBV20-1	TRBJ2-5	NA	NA	CSARPHKAGQETQYF	TGCAGTGCTAGACCCCATAAAGCGGGACAGGAGACCCAGTACTTC
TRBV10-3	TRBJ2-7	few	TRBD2	CAISASPTSGADLYEQYF	TGTGCCATCAGTGCTTCCCCAACTAGCGGGGCCGACCTATACGAGCAGTACTTC
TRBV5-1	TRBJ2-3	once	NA	CASNPGRGLGSTDTQYF	TGCGCCAGCAACCCGGGGCGGGGTTTGGGGAGCACAGATACGCAGTATTTT
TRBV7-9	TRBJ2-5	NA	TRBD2	CASRAGLSGAQETQYF	TGTGCCAGCAGAGCCGGACTAAGCGGGGCTCAAGAGACCCAGTACTTC
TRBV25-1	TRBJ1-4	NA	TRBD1	CASTQTTGAYEKLFF	TGTGCCAGCACCCAGACGACAGGGGCATACGAAAAACTGTTTTTT
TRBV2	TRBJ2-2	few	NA	CASTSMRDTGELFF	TGTGCCAGCACCTCAATGCGGGACACCGGGGAGCTGTTTTTT
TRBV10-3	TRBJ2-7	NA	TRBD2	CAIRVAGTGNEQYF	TGTGCCATCAGAGTAGCGGGGACGGGGAACGAGCAGTACTTC
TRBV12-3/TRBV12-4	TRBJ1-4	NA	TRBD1	CAAKTGGNGKLFF	TGTGCCGCCAAGACAGGGGGCAACGGGAAACTGTTTTTT
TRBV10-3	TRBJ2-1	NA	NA	CAISDRTTYNEQFF	TGTGCCATCAGTGACAGGACCACCTACAATGAGCAGTTCTTC
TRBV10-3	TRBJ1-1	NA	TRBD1	CATETGEASTEAFF	TGTGCCACGGAGACAGGGGAAGCTTCAACTGAAGCTTTCTTT
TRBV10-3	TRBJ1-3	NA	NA	CAIMWGNTIYF	TGTGCCATCATGTGGGGAAACACCATATATTTT
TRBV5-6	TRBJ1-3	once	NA	CASSQRMGGNTIYF	TGTGCCAGCAGCCAAAGGATGGGTGGAAACACCATATATTTT
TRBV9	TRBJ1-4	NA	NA	CASSVGQNNEKLFF	TGTGCCAGCAGCGTAGGACAGAACAATGAAAAACTGTTTTTT
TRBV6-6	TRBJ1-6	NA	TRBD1	CASRLDRGNSPLHF	TGTGCCAGCAGACTTGACAGGGGTAATTCACCCCTCCACTTT
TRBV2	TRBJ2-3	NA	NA	CASSPILRGTDTQYF	TGTGCCAGCAGCCCCATACTACGGGGCACAGATACGCAGTATTTT
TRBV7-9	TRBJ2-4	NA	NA	CASSLDTGLGKYF	TGTGCCAGCAGCTTAGATACAGGGTTAGGAAAGTACTTC
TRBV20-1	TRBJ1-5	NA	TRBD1	CSAWVGTGGEIGNQPQHF	TGCAGTGCTTGGGTCGGGACAGGGGGGGAAATCGGCAATCAGCCCCAGCATTTT
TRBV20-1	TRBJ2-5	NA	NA	CSASSARTARETQYF	TGCAGTGCTTCTAGCGCCCGGACAGCCCGAGAGACCCAGTACTTC
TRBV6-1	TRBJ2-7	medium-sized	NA	CASSERAGSSDEQYF	TGTGCCAGCAGTGAAAGGGCGGGATCTTCCGACGAGCAGTACTTC
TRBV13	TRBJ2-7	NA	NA	CASSYGAGPTYEQYF	TGTGCCAGCAGCTACGGGGCGGGGCCTACCTACGAGCAGTACTTC
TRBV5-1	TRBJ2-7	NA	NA	CASRTDSNYEQYF	TGCGCCAGCAGGACGGACTCCAACTACGAGCAGTACTTC
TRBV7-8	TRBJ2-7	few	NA	CASSWAGTPPYEQYF	TGTGCCAGCAGCTGGGCCGGGACACCACCCTACGAGCAGTACTTC
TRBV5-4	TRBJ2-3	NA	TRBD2	CASSLPGGGSTDTQYF	TGTGCCAGCAGCTTACCGGGGGGGGGTAGCACAGATACGCAGTATTTT
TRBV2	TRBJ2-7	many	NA	CASSEVDSNSYEQYF	TGTGCCAGCAGTGAGGTTGACAGCAACTCCTACGAGCAGTACTTC
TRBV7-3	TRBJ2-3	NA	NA	CASSTPSGGHADTQYF	TGTGCCAGCAGCACCCCGTCCGGGGGCCATGCAGATACGCAGTATTTT
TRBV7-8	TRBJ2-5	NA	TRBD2	CASSFPGGF	TGTGCCAGCAGCTTTCCGGGGGGCTTC
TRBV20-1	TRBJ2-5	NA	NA	CSAGQRASRETQYF	TGCAGTGCTGGACAACGGGCCTCAAGAGAGACCCAGTACTTC
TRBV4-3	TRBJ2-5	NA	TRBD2	CASSHPPVGGQETQYF	TGCGCCAGCAGCCACCCCCCAGTGGGAGGGCAAGAGACCCAGTACTTC
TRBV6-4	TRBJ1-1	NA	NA	CASSGLGTTEAFF	TGTGCCAGCAGTGGGTTGGGAACCACTGAAGCTTTCTTT
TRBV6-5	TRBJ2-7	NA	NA	CASSYSRDTLGEQYF	TGTGCCAGCAGTTACTCCAGGGACACCCTGGGCGAGCAGTACTTC
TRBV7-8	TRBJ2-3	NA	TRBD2	CASSLGSGGISTDTQYF	TGTGCCAGCAGCTTAGGAAGCGGGGGGATCAGCACAGATACGCAGTATTTT
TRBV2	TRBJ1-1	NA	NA	CASRGSDVSGTEAFF	TGTGCCAGCAGGGGATCGGACGTGAGTGGGACTGAAGCTTTCTTT
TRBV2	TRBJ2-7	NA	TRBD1	CAGRTGGYEQYF	TGTGCCGGGAGAACAGGGGGCTACGAGCAGTACTTC
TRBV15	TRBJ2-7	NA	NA	CATSRGPGVSEQYF	TGTGCCACCAGCAGAGGACCTGGGGTCTCCGAGCAGTACTTC
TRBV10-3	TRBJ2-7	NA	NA	CAISQTVYEQYF	TGTGCCATCAGCCAGACAGTCTACGAGCAGTACTTC
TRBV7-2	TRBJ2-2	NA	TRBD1	CASSVDRAGELFF	TGTGCCAGCAGCGTAGACAGGGCCGGGGAGCTGTTTTTT
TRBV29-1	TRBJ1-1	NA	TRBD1	CSVHRGPGNTEAFF	TGCAGCGTGCACAGGGGGCCGGGCAACACTGAAGCTTTCTTT
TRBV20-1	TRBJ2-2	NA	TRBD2	CSARSLSGLAGAWTGELFF	TGCAGTGCTAGATCACTCTCTGGGCTAGCGGGGGCTTGGACCGGGGAGCTGTTTTTT
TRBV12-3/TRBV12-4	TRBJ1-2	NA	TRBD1	CASSMPGQGMRGYTF	TGTGCCAGCAGTATGCCGGGACAGGGTATGAGAGGCTACACCTTC
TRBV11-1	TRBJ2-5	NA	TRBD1	CASSFDRGRKETQYF	TGTGCCAGCAGCTTCGACAGGGGGCGGAAAGAGACCCAGTACTTC
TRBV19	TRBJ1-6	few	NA	CASSIATDNSPLHF	TGTGCCAGTAGTATCGCGACAGATAATTCACCCCTCCACTTT
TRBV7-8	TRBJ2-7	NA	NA	CASSFTDLYEQYF	TGTGCCAGCAGCTTCACGGACTTATACGAGCAGTACTTC
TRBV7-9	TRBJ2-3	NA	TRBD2	CASSLLAGGTGDTQYF	TGTGCCAGCAGCTTGCTAGCGGGAGGGACAGGAGATACGCAGTATTTT
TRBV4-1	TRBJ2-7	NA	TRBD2	CASSPSDSGSLYEQYF	TGCGCCAGCAGCCCCTCGGATAGCGGGAGTCTCTACGAGCAGTACTTC
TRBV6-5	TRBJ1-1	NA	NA	CASSLIGGGTEAFF	TGTGCCAGCAGTCTTATAGGGGGGGGCACTGAAGCTTTCTTT
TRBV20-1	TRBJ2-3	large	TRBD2	CSARDPPVSGTRGTDTQYF	TGCAGTGCTAGAGATCCCCCCGTTAGCGGGACGCGGGGCACAGATACGCAGTATTTT
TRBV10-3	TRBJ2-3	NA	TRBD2	CAIRLAGAVTDTQYF	TGTGCCATCAGACTAGCGGGGGCAGTCACAGATACGCAGTATTTT